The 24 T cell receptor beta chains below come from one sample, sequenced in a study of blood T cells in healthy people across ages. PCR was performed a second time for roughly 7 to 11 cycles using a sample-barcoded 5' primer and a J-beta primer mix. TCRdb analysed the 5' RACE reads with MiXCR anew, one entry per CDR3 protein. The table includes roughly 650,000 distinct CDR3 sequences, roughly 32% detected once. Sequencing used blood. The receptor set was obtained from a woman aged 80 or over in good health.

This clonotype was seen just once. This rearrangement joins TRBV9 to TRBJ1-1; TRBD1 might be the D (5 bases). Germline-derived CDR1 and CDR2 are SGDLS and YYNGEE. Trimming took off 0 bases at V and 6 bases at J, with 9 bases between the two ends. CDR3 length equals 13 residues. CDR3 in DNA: TGTGCCAGCAGCGTAGGGGGGATCGCTGAAGCTTTCTTT. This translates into CASSVGGIAEAFF.

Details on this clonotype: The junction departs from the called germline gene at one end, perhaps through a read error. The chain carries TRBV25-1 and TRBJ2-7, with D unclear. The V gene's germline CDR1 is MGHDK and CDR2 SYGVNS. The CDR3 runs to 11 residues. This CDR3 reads CASSPLYVQYF. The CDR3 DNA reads TGTGCCAGCAGTCCTCTCTACGTGCAGTACTTC.

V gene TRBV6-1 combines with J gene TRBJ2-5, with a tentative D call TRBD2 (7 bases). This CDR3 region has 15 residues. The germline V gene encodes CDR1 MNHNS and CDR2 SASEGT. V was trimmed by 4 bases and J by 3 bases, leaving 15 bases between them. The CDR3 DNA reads TGTGCCAGCAGTGCGGGGGGCGGGGGTGAAGAGACCCAGTACTTC. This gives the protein CASSAGGGGEETQYF.

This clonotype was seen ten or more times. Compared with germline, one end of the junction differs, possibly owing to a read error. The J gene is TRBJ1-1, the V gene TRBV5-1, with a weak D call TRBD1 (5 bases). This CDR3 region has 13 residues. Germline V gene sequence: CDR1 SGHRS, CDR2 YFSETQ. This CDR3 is CASSLTGNTEAFF. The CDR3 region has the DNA TGTGCCAGCAGCCTTACAGGGAACACTGAAGCTTTCTTT.

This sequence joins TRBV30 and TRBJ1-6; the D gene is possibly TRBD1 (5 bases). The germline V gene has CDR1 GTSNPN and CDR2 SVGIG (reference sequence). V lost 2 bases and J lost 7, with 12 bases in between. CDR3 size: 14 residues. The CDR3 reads CAWSTGRENSPLHF. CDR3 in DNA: TGTGCCTGGAGTACGGGACGGGAGAATTCACCCCTCCACTTT.

This CDR3 is CASSAGTGAGELFF. DNA of the CDR3: TGTGCCAGCAGCGCCGGGACAGGGGCCGGGGAGCTGTTTTTT. This chain uses TRBV5-6 with TRBJ2-2, with 10 positions matching TRBD1. J was trimmed by 6 bases and V by 4 bases; bases with no gene match: 3. Germline values: CDR1 SGHDT, CDR2 YYEEEE. The length of the CDR3 is 14 residues.

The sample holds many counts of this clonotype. CDR3 in DNA: TGTGCCAGCAGCCAAGCAGGGATTAGGAATGAGCAGTTCTTC. Protein sequence: CASSQAGIRNEQFF. The chain joins TRBV3-1 to TRBJ2-1; D is possibly TRBD1 (5 bases). The ends were cut back, 1 base at V and 7 bases at J, with 11 bases in the middle. The CDR3 is 14 residues long. The germline CDR1 and CDR2 sequences are LGHDT and YNNKEL (reference sequence).

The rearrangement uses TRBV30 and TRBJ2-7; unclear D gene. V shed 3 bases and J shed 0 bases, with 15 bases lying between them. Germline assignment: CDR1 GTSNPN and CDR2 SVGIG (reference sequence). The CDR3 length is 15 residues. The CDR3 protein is CAWSPRQPSSYEQYF. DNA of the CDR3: TGTGCCTGGAGCCCCAGGCAGCCGAGCTCCTACGAGCAGTACTTC.

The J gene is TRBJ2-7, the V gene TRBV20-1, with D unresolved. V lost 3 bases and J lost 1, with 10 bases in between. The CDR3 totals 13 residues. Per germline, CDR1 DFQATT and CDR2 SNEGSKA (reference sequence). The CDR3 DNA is TGCAGTGCTAGTCCCGCGGTATCCTACGAGCAGTACTTC. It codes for CSASPAVSYEQYF.

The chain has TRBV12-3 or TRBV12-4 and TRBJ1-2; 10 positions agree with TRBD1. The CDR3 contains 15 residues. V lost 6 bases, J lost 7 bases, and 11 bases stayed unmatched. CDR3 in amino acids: CASRALTGGAAGYTF. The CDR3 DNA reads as TGTGCCAGCAGGGCGCTGACAGGGGGCGCGGCTGGCTACACCTTC.

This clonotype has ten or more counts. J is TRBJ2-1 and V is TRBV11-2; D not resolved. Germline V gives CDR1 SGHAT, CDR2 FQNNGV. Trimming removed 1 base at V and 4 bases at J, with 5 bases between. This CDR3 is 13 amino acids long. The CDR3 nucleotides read TGTGCCAGCAGCTTAGGACATTACAATGAGCAGTTCTTC. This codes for CASSLGHYNEQFF. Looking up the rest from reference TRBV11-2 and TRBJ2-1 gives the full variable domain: EAGVAQSPRYKIIEKRQSVAFWCNPISGHATLYWYQQILGQGPKLLIQFQNNGVVDDSQLPKDRFSAERLKGVDSTLKIQPAKLEDSAVYLCASSLGHYNEQFFGPGTRLTVL.

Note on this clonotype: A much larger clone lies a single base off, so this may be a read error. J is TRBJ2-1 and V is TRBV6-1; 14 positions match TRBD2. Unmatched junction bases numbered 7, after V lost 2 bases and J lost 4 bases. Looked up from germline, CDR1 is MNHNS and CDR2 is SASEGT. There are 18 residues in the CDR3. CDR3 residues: CASSEIGTSGGLYNEQFF. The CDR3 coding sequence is TGTGCCAGCAGTGAAATAGGGACTAGCGGGGGATTATACAATGAGCAGTTCTTC.

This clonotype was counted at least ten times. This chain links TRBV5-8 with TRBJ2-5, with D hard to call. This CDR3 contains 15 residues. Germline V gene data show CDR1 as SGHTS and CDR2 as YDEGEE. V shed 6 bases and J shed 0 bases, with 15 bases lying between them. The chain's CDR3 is CASNKDGRYQETQYF. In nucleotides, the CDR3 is TGTGCCAGCAACAAGGACGGACGCTACCAAGAGACCCAGTACTTC.

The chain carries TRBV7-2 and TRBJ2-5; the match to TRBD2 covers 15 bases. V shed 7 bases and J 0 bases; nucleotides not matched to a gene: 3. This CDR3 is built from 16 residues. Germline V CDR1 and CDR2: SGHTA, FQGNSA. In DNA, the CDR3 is TGTGCCAGCAAGGGACTAGCGGGAGGTAACCAAGAGACCCAGTACTTC. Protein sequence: CASKGLAGGNQETQYF.

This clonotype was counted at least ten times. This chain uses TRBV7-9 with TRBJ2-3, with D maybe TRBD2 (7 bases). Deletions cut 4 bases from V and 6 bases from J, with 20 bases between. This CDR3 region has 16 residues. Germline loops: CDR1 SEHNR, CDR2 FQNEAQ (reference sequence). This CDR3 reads CASSSSGGGSLDTQYF. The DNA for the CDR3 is TGTGCCAGCAGCTCTAGTGGGGGGGGCAGCCTCGATACGCAGTATTTT.

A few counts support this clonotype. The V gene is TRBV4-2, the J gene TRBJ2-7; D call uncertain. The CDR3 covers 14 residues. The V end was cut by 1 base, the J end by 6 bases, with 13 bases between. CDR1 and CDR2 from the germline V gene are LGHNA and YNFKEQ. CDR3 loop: CASSQVPGPLEQYF. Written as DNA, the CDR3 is TGTGCCAGCAGCCAAGTACCAGGTCCACTCGAGCAGTACTTC.

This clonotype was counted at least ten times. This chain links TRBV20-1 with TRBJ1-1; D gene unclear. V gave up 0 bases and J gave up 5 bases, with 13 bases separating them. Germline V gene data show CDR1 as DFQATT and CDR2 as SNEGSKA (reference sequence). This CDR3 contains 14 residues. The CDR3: CSARDVGSRTEAFF. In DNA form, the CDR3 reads TGCAGTGCTAGAGATGTCGGGAGTCGGACTGAAGCTTTCTTT.

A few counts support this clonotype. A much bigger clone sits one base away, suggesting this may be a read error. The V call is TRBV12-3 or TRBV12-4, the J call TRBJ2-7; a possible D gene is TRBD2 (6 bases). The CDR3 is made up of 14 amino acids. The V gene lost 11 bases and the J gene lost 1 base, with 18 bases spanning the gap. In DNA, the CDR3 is TGTGCCGGCACCCGGGGGTACGGTTCCTACGAGCAGTACTTC. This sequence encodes CAGTRGYGSYEQYF.

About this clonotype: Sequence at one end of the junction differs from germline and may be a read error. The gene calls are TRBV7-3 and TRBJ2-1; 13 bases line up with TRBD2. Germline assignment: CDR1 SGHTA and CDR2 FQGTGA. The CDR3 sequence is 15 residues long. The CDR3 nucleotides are TGTGCCTGCAGCTCGGGACTAGCGGGGTACAATGAGCAGTTCTTC. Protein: CACSSGLAGYNEQFF.

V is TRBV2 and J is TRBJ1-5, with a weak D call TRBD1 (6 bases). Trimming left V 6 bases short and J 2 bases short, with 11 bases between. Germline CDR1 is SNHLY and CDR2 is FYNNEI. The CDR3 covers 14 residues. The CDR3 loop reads CASRGGLGNQPQHF. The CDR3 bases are TGTGCCAGCAGAGGGGGTCTGGGCAATCAGCCCCAGCATTTT.

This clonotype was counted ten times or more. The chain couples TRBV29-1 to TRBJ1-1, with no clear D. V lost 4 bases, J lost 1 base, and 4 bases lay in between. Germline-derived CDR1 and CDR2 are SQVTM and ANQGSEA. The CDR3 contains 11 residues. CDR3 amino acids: CSVGKNTEAFF. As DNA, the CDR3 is TGCAGCGTTGGAAAGAACACTGAAGCTTTCTTT.

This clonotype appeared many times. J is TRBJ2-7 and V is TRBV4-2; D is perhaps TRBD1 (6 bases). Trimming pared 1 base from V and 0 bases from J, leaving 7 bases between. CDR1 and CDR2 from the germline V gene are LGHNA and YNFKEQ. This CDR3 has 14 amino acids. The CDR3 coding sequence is TGTGCCAGCAGCCAAGGGGACACCTCCTACGAGCAGTACTTC. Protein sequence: CASSQGDTSYEQYF.

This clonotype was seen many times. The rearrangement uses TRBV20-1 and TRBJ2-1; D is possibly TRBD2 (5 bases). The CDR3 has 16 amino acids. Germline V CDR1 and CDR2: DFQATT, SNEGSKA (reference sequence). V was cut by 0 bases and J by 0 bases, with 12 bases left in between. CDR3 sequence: CSAREKRPSSYNEQFF. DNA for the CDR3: TGCAGTGCTAGAGAAAAGCGGCCCAGCTCCTACAATGAGCAGTTCTTC.

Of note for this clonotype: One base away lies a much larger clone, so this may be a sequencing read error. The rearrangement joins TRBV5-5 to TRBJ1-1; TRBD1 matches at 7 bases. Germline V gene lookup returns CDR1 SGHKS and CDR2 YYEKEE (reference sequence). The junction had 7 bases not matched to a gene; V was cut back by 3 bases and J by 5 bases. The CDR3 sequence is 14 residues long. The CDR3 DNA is TGTGCCAGCAGCTGGGAGGGGGCGAGGACTGAAGCTTTCTTT. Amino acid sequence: CASSWEGARTEAFF. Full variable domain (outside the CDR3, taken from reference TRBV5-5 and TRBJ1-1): DAGVTQSPTHLIKTRGQQVTLRCSPISGHKSVSWYQQVLGQGPQFIFQYYEKEERGRGNFPDRFSARQFPNYSSELNVNALLLGDSALYLCASSWEGARTEAFFGQGTRLTVV.